Listed below are T cell receptor beta chains from one sample, sequenced in a study of blood T cell repertoires in COVID-19. TCRdb's table, derived via immunoSEQ multiplex PCR, lists solely in-frame clones and lacks some. The table has roughly 250,000 clones, 80% to 90% seen once. Sequenced: PBMCs or T cells enriched from blood (not recorded which). These receptors originate from a young woman who had recovered from COVID-19. The CDR3 runs from the conserved cysteine through the conserved F or W. A D gene is named only where the DNA matches it firmly. Clone size is shown for a subset of rows, as once, few, many or a class of expanded clone.

j_call clone_size d_call v_call cdr3_nt cdr3_aa
TRBJ2-7 - TRBD1 TRBV2 TGTGCCAGCACTCAGGACAGGGCCCACGAGCAGTACTTC CASTQDRAHEQYF
TRBJ2-5 once TRBD2 TRBV28 TGTGCCAGCAGCCCGGGGGGACAAGAGACCCAGTACTTC CASSPGGQETQYF
TRBJ1-5 - - TRBV28 TGTGCCAGCAGTTTGGCCGCCGTTCCCAATCAGCCCCAGCATTTT CASSLAAVPNQPQHF
TRBJ1-1 - - TRBV19 TGTGCCAGTAGTGATCCCCTGGACAACATGAACACTGAAGCTTTCTTT CASSDPLDNMNTEAFF
TRBJ2-3 - TRBD2 TRBV30 TGTGCCTGGAGTAGGTACGCGGCGGGGGGCGGCACAGATACGCAGTATTTT CAWSRYAAGGGTDTQYF
TRBJ2-7 - TRBD2 TRBV18 TGTGCCAGCTCACCGGGACTAGCCTACGAGCAGTACTTC CASSPGLAYEQYF
TRBJ1-5 - TRBD1 TRBV28 TGTGCCAGCAGTTCGGACAGGGCCTCAATTGGGCTTGAGCCCCAGCATTTT CASSSDRASIGLEPQHF
TRBJ2-1 - - TRBV5-1 TGCGCCAGCAGCTTGGACCTCGGTGCCGGTTCCTACAATGAGCAGTTCTTC CASSLDLGAGSYNEQFF
TRBJ1-2 once - TRBV6-5 TGTGCCAGCAGCCGGGGCCCAGGGGAAGAGGATGGCTACACCTTC CASSRGPGEEDGYTF
TRBJ2-7 - - TRBV7-6 TGTGCCAGCAGCTCTGGGGAGACCTCCTACGAGCAGTACTTC CASSSGETSYEQYF
TRBJ1-2 - - TRBV7-6 TGTGCCAGCAGCCTAGGGACATCCGGGCAGGGCTACACCTTC CASSLGTSGQGYTF
TRBJ1-1 - TRBD1 TRBV27 TGTGCCAGCAGGGTACAGGGGGCGAGGGCTGAAGCTTTCTTT CASRVQGARAEAFF
TRBJ1-2 - - TRBV28 TGTGCCAGCAGACAGGGAAACTATGGCTACACCTTC CASRQGNYGYTF
TRBJ2-7 - TRBD1 TRBV19 TGTGCCAGTAGTCCCAGGGACAGCGAGCTCGTCCCCTACGAGCAGTACTTC CASSPRDSELVPYEQYF
TRBJ1-1 - - TRBV28 TGTGCCAGCAGTTTGATTACAGGGTCTGTGAACACTGAAGCTTTCTTT CASSLITGSVNTEAFF
TRBJ2-1 - TRBD2 TRBV20-1 TGCAGTGCTAGTTCGCGCGGGGGGGCCTTTGTATATGAGCAGTTCTTC CSASSRGGAFVYEQFF
TRBJ1-6 - - TRBV5-4 TGTGCCAGCAGCTTGGATCAGGGTTCACCCCTCCACTTT CASSLDQGSPLHF
TRBJ2-1 - - TRBV18 TGTGCCAGCTCATCACTAGCTCCCCCTGTAGACAATGAGCAGTTCTTC CASSSLAPPVDNEQFF
TRBJ2-7 - - TRBV15 TGTGCCACCAGCCTGGGACATGGGGTGCCCGAGCAGTACTTC CATSLGHGVPEQYF
TRBJ1-2 - - TRBV10-2 TGCGCCAGCAGTGAGACGACGGGTAACTATGGCTACACCTTC CASSETTGNYGYTF
TRBJ1-4 - - TRBV2 TGTGCCAGCAGTTATCGGGGGGTCGGTGAAAAACTGTTTTTT CASSYRGVGEKLFF
TRBJ2-2 - - TRBV3-1/TRBV3-2 TGTGCCAGCAGCCAGGTATCGAGCGGGGAGCTGTTTTTT CASSQVSSGELFF
TRBJ2-2 once TRBD2 TRBV7-6 TGTGCCAGCAAACAACCAGGACTAGCGGGAGGAACGTTGAACACCGGGGAGCTGTTTTTT CASKQPGLAGGTLNTGELFF
TRBJ2-5 - TRBD1 TRBV28 TGTGCCAGCCACCCCGGGACAGGGGAGGCCCAGTACTTC CASHPGTGEAQYF
TRBJ2-1 - - TRBV5-1 TGCGCCAGCAGCCCCACGGGTACCGAGGGCAATGAGCAGTTCTTC CASSPTGTEGNEQFF
TRBJ2-4 - - TRBV6-2/TRBV6-3 TGTGCCAGCAGTTACTCGAAGGGATGGTCCGCGTCAGGGGGGAAAAACATTCAGTACTTC CASSYSKGWSASGGKNIQYF
TRBJ1-1 - TRBD1 TRBV7-8 TGTGCCAGCAGCTTATCCGGGACAGGGACCACTGAAGCTTTCTTT CASSLSGTGTTEAFF
TRBJ2-3 - TRBD2 TRBV5-4 TGTGCCAGCAGCTCGAACCTCGGACTAGCGGGCGCAGATACGCAGTATTTT CASSSNLGLAGADTQYF
TRBJ1-3 - - TRBV7-9 TGTGCCAGCAGCCCCGAGGACACCATACTGTCTGGAAACACCATATATTTT CASSPEDTILSGNTIYF
TRBJ2-7 - - TRBV19 TGTGCCAGTAGTCTACAGGGCCCCAGATCCTCCTACGAGCAGTACTTC CASSLQGPRSSYEQYF
TRBJ1-1 - - TRBV6-5 TGTGCCAGCAGCGTGGACAGCGTGAACACTGAAGCTTTCTTT CASSVDSVNTEAFF
TRBJ1-5 - - TRBV5-6 TGTGCCAGCAGCTTCGGCGTCGGCAAGGAGAATGGCAATCAGCCCCAGCATTTT CASSFGVGKENGNQPQHF
TRBJ2-1 - - TRBV4-1 TGCGCCAGCAGCCAAGCGGGGAGCTCCTACAATGAGCAGTTCTTC CASSQAGSSYNEQFF
TRBJ2-3 few - TRBV6-5 TGTGCCAGCACCACGGGTAGCGGAGGCACAGATACGCAGTATTTT CASTTGSGGTDTQYF
TRBJ1-1 few TRBD1 TRBV6-5 TGTGCCAGCCACCGACCAGGGGGCACTGAAGCTTTCTTT CASHRPGGTEAFF
TRBJ1-3 - - TRBV18 TGTGCCAGCTCTCCCTGGACAGTGGAAAGCTCTGGAAACACCATATATTTT CASSPWTVESSGNTIYF
TRBJ1-2 - - TRBV11-2 TGTGCCAGCAGCACCCGTTCGGTTCCTGGCTACACCTTC CASSTRSVPGYTF
TRBJ1-5 - TRBD1 TRBV5-8 TGTGCCAGCACCACGGCAGGGGGGAGTCAGCCCCAGCATTTT CASTTAGGSQPQHF
TRBJ1-6 - - TRBV30 TGTGCCTGGGACTCAGGGGTAGTTAATTCACCCCTCCACTTT CAWDSGVVNSPLHF
TRBJ2-1 - - TRBV4-2 TGTGCCAGCAGCCAAACCCGTAGCGCGATTCTTTATGAGCAGTTCTTC CASSQTRSAILYEQFF
TRBJ2-3 - - TRBV3-1/TRBV3-2 TGTGCCAGCAGCCATTGGGCAAGCACAGATACGCAGTATTTT CASSHWASTDTQYF
TRBJ2-2 - TRBD2 TRBV5-1 TGCGCCAGCAGCCTGAAAGGACTAGCGGGAGCTACGGGCACCGGGGAGCTGTTTTTT CASSLKGLAGATGTGELFF
TRBJ1-1 few - TRBV15 TGTGCCACCAGCAAAGGGGCGAACACTGAAGCTTTCTTT CATSKGANTEAFF
TRBJ2-5 - TRBD2 TRBV5-1 TGCGCCAGCAGCTTCTCACCGGGACTAGCGGGGGGACAAGAGACCCAGTACTTC CASSFSPGLAGGQETQYF
TRBJ1-2 - - TRBV27 TGTGCCAGCAGTTTGGGGGGAGGGGACTATGGCTACACCTTC CASSLGGGDYGYTF
TRBJ1-2 - - TRBV30 TGTGCCTGGAACGGAGACTATGGCTACACCTTC CAWNGDYGYTF
TRBJ2-1 few - TRBV24-1 TGTGCCACCAGGAAGGGCGGGAATGAGCAGTTCTTC CATRKGGNEQFF
TRBJ2-7 - TRBD1 TRBV5-5 TGTGCCAGCAGCTACCTACAGGGGTCCTACGAGCAGTACTTC CASSYLQGSYEQYF
TRBJ1-5 - TRBD1 TRBV28 TGTGCCAGCAGCCCCGGGACAGGGGCCGATCAGCCCCAGCATTTT CASSPGTGADQPQHF
TRBJ2-5 - TRBD2 TRBV14 TGTGCCAGCAGCCAAATACTAGCGGAAGAGACCCAGTACTTC CASSQILAEETQYF
TRBJ1-3 - - TRBV15 TGTGCCACCAGTGGGAGGACCCCCCCGGCGGAGTCTGGAAACACCATATATTTT CATSGRTPPAESGNTIYF
TRBJ2-3 - TRBD1 TRBV19 TGTGCCAGTAGTATAGACGGGACAGGGAGCACAGATACGCAGTATTTT CASSIDGTGSTDTQYF
TRBJ2-3 - - TRBV7-2 TGTGCCAGCAGCCACTCTTTATCTAGCACGGATACGCAGTATTTT CASSHSLSSTDTQYF
TRBJ2-5 - TRBD2 TRBV3-1/TRBV3-2 TGTGCCAGCAGCACCCTAGCGGGGGGCCGTGAGACCCAGTACTTC CASSTLAGGRETQYF
TRBJ1-1 - - TRBV5-1 TGCGCCAGCAGCTTGGGCCAGATCGCAGAAGCTTTCTTT CASSLGQIAEAFF